Detailed here is one T cell receptor beta chain. Its antigen is not yet known. Base qualities are missing; no much larger clone stands one base away. The data are from a study of blood T cell repertoires in COVID-19 (dated by TCRdb to about 2020). At the level of the whole study: The collaborator samples originated in the United States, Italy and Spain and spanned the acute and convalescent phases of COVID-19. The prospective study material was composed of cDNA or gDNA derived from T cells, B-cell-depleted T cells, or PBMCs. Subjects who had been exposed to COVID-19, were actively infected with it, or had recovered from it provided the deeply sampled blood TCRbeta repertoires that made up the dataset. The repertoires were released in a freely available public database meant as a resource for research on the immune response to SARS-CoV-2. The samples were drawn from the first 160 participants of the ongoing ImmuneRACE study and from 1,254 subjects provided by 6 global collaborators. Nearly every sample came with metadata listing a de-identified subject ID, COVID-19 status, age in years and sex. Where HLA class I and class II types were available, the types were taken from metadata supplied by the sample provider, not from assay-based typing. Findings and caveats that apply to the study as a whole: The amount of clinical and demographic metadata varied by source and participant and was provided uncurated.

Spanning cysteine to phenylalanine, the CDR3 consists of 16 amino acids. Kept here is only the CDR3 DNA, which spans 48 bases and is read in frame from base 1. V sheds 1 base and J sheds 5 bases, leaving 17 bases between their ends. In the germline V gene, CDR1 corresponds to MNHNS and CDR2 to SASEGT. Participants in the prospective study were aged roughly 18 to 89 years, lived in approximately 26 United States geographic areas, and enrolled through a virtual design. To assign participants to cohorts, the prospective study relied on clinical history that participants themselves reported in a screening survey and a study questionnaire. Mobile phlebotomists in the prospective study collected whole blood, serum and a nasopharyngeal or oropharyngeal swab from every participant. Over a roughly two-month period, participants in the prospective study had the option of providing additional blood draws and questionnaires. Before DNA extraction, prospective study blood samples were shipped either frozen or at room temperature.

TCRbeta CDR3 regions were amplified from genomic DNA by means of the immunoSEQ Assay, a bias-controlled multiplex PCR. In the original analysis: The number of nucleated cells in each sample was estimated by amplification of reference gene primers within the assay. Sequence reads were collapsed and filtered to measure the absolute abundance of every unique TCRbeta CDR3 rearrangement. For each sample, productive Simpson clonality was calculated as the square root of Simpson's diversity index across productive rearrangements. Imported from immuneACCESS, the table was reduced by TCRdb to in-frame sequences with V and J called. These copies leave out some clones; in studies compared against another copy, an unresolved V gene accounts for under half, and the cause of the remainder is not known. Clone size and V and J calls were adopted from that table, with D and trimming inferred from the DNA. For this sample there are roughly 220,000 clones; roughly nine tenths appear just once. More than 3% of the sample lies in the top ten.

Sequencing was performed on PBMCs or T cells enriched from blood (not recorded which). This TCR derives from a woman younger than 35 in a cohort exposed to, infected with or recovered from COVID-19 (not recorded which). This chain is built from TRBV6-1 and TRBJ2-5; possibly the D gene is TRBD2, per 6 matching bases. Here is the DNA: TGTGCCAGCAGTGAAGTCGGGGGTGCAACTCAGGAGACCCAGTACTTC. Its protein is CASSEVGGATQETQYF.